This TCR beta chain derives from a study of blood T cell repertoires in COVID-19. Turning to the study itself: From the United States, Italy and Spain came samples of acute and convalescent COVID-19. T cells, B-cell-depleted T cells, or PBMCs supplied cDNA or gDNA.

Losses at the gene ends were 6 bases for V and 7 bases for J; bases not matched to a gene: 6. The CDR3 loop spans 14 amino acids. Germline V CDR1 and CDR2: SNHLY, FYNNEI. Clones were sequenced by immunoSEQ multiplex PCR, and TCRdb holds only the in-frame ones, with some missing. The data contain 85,000 to 90,000 clones, 89% of them seen just once; the ten biggest clones take up approximately 5.2%. J is TRBJ2-2 and V is TRBV2, with 9 bases aligning to TRBD1. Sample: peripheral blood. The receptor was derived from a woman of 80 years or more with active COVID-19. Here the CDR3 reads CASSVRQGGGELFF. The CDR3 DNA reads TGTGCCAGCAGCGTAAGACAGGGGGGCGGGGAGCTGTTTTTT. Complete variable domain (other parts from reference TRBV2 and TRBJ2-2): EPEVTQTPSHQVTQMGQEVILRCVPISNHLYFYWYRQILGQKVEFLVSFYNNEISEKSEIFDDQFSVERPDGSNFTLKIRSTKLEDSAMYFCASSVRQGGGELFFGEGSRLTVL.